Below, 30 T cell receptor beta chains from the same sample are listed, as sequenced in a study of a mutant IDH1 vaccine in newly diagnosed glioma. These receptors lack a known antigen. Time point given: week 11, during vaccination. Topical imiquimod accompanied each vaccine dose, which consisted of 300 ug of mutant IDH1 20-mer peptide. Measured with immunoSEQ multiplex PCR; TCRdb has only the in-frame clones, and not every one. The sample comprises tens of thousands of clones, more than 85% of which are singletons, and 2% to 2.5% rests with the top ten. This specimen was PBMCs, taken from a glioma patient whose treatment included an IDH1 peptide vaccine. These receptors were collected from a middle-aged man with glioma.

The rearrangement links TRBV10-1 to TRBJ2-7; tentatively, D is TRBD2 (6 bases). V was clipped by 8 bases and J by 9 bases, with 23 bases between them. The CDR3 contains 14 residues. Germline lookup yields CDR1 WNHNN and CDR2 SYGVQD (reference sequence). The CDR3 DNA sequence: TGCGCCAGCGCGGTCGGAGGGAGCTCCGTCGGGCAGTACTTC. Residues: CASAVGGSSVGQYF.

The chain couples TRBV6-6 to TRBJ1-4, with unresolved D. This CDR3 contains 14 residues. V was pared by 6 bases and J by 5 bases, with 13 bases between. Germline CDR1 and CDR2: MNHNY and SVGAGI (reference sequence). CDR3 coding DNA: TGTGCCAGCAGGTCCGAGATGCCGAATGAAAAACTGTTTTTT. It yields the protein CASRSEMPNEKLFF.

The CDR3 region is CASRPGQTRELFF. The CDR3 DNA reads TGTGCCAGCAGACCGGGACAGACACGGGAGCTGTTTTTT. The chain links TRBV6-5 to TRBJ2-2; 7 bases line up with TRBD1. The ends lost 6 bases at V and 9 bases at J; junction bases unmatched: 7. The germline V gene encodes CDR1 MNHEY and CDR2 SVGAGI. The length of the CDR3 is 13 residues.

In its sample, this clone was seen once. This sequence joins TRBV7-9 and TRBJ2-7, with D perhaps TRBD1 (5 bases). V lost 1 base, J lost 4 bases, and 20 bases lay in between. The germline V gene encodes CDR1 SEHNR and CDR2 FQNEAQ (reference sequence). The CDR3 runs to 17 residues. The CDR3: CASSLGAGPILTYEQYF. CDR3 DNA sequence: TGTGCCAGCAGCTTAGGTGCAGGGCCTATTCTAACTTACGAGCAGTACTTC.

The chain uses TRBV4-1 and TRBJ1-1; no clear D. The germline V gene has CDR1 MGHRA and CDR2 YSYEKL. Trimming took off 4 bases at V and 8 bases at J, with 11 bases between the two ends. The CDR3 has 12 amino acids. The CDR3 loop is CASSLEGGEAFF. In DNA form, the CDR3 reads TGCGCCAGCAGCCTAGAAGGTGGCGAAGCTTTCTTT.

The rearrangement uses TRBV30 and TRBJ2-1; no clear D gene. The CDR3 runs 11 residues. V lost 3 bases to trimming and J lost 6 bases, with 6 bases between them. Germline V gives CDR1 GTSNPN, CDR2 SVGIG (reference sequence). The CDR3 is CAWRVSNEQFF. Here the CDR3 DNA reads TGTGCCTGGAGGGTCTCCAATGAGCAGTTCTTC.

In its sample, this clone was seen once. This sequence joins TRBV14 and TRBJ1-4; no firm D call. V was shortened by 4 bases and J by 8 bases, with 17 bases between the two germline ends. Germline CDR1 is SGHDN and CDR2 is FVKESK. This CDR3 has 15 amino acids. CDR3 coding DNA: TGTGCCAGCAGCCCTGGTGATCCGCAGAGGGAAAAACTGTTTTTT. This encodes CASSPGDPQREKLFF.

The CDR3 loop is CASSLGGQGAMSGTDTQYF. The CDR3 DNA sequence: TGTGCCAGCAGCTTAGGGGGACAGGGGGCGATGTCAGGCACAGATACGCAGTATTTT. The chain has TRBV13 and TRBJ2-3; 12 nucleotides line up with TRBD1. This CDR3 is built from 19 residues. Germline assignment: CDR1 PRHDT and CDR2 FYEKMQ (reference sequence). Trimming took 0 bases from V and 1 from J; bases not matched to a gene: 8. Looking up the rest from reference TRBV13 and TRBJ2-3 gives the full variable domain: AAGVIQSPRHLIKEKRETATLKCYPIPRHDTVYWYQQGPGQDPQFLISFYEKMQSDKGSIPDRFSAQQFSDYHSELNMSSLELGDSALYFCASSLGGQGAMSGTDTQYFGPGTRLTVL.

This rearrangement joins TRBV27 to TRBJ2-1; no clear D gene. Trimming left V 3 bases short and J 6 bases short, with 6 bases between. Germline values: CDR1 MNHEY, CDR2 SMNVEV (reference sequence). CDR3 length: 12 amino acids. CDR3 sequence: CASSLGSNEQFF. The CDR3, as DNA: TGTGCCAGCAGTTTGGGTAGCAATGAGCAGTTCTTC.

This clone was counted a single time. CDR3 residues: CASSYSFQGYNEQFF. DNA of the CDR3: TGTGCCAGCAGTTACTCGTTCCAAGGTTACAATGAGCAGTTCTTC. The chain combines TRBV6-5 with TRBJ2-1, with D unresolved. Germline CDR1 and CDR2: MNHEY and SVGAGI. This CDR3 contains 15 residues. V shed 0 bases and J shed 4 bases, with 10 bases lying between them.

The chain employs TRBV7-2 and TRBJ1-1, with TRBD1 identical over 8 bases. The germline V gene has CDR1 SGHTA and CDR2 FQGNSA. CDR3 size: 15 residues. Trimming removed 7 bases from V and 7 bases from J; junction bases left unmatched: 14. CDR3 amino acids: CASTLQDRVGGEAFF. CDR3 in DNA: TGTGCCAGCACCCTTCAGGACAGGGTTGGTGGTGAAGCTTTCTTT.

The rearrangement joins TRBV9 to TRBJ2-1; no clear D gene. CDR1 is SGDLS and CDR2 is YYNGEE in the germline V gene. The V end was cut by 7 bases, the J end by 3 bases, with 11 bases between. The CDR3 contains 13 residues. The CDR3 loop is CASSGPRYNEQFF. CDR3 DNA sequence: TGTGCCAGCTCGGGCCCACGCTACAATGAGCAGTTCTTC.

V and J are TRBV5-1 and TRBJ2-2; 9 bases align to TRBD1. The CDR3 is made up of 15 amino acids. With V trimmed by 8 bases and J by 2 bases, 7 bases remained unmatched. The germline CDR1 and CDR2 sequences are SGHRS and YFSETQ. CDR3 sequence reads: CASKLQGANTGELFF. CDR3 in DNA: TGCGCCAGTAAACTACAGGGGGCTAACACCGGGGAGCTGTTTTTT.

V usage is TRBV2 and J usage is TRBJ1-5; 8 nucleotides align to TRBD1. The trim removed 3 bases at V and 2 bases at J, leaving 3 bases unmatched. From germline, CDR1 is SNHLY and CDR2 FYNNEI. The CDR3 is made up of 15 amino acids. The CDR3 sequence is CASSDSGGGNQPQHF. The CDR3 coding sequence is TGTGCCAGCAGTGATTCAGGGGGCGGCAATCAGCCCCAGCATTTT.

The rearrangement uses TRBV27 and TRBJ2-7; no definite D call. Trimming shortened V by 0 bases and J by 5 bases, and 8 bases separated the two germline ends. The CDR3 spans 13 residues. Germline loops: CDR1 MNHEY, CDR2 SMNVEV (reference sequence). The CDR3 nucleotides read TGTGCCAGCAGTTTATCTATCCTAGACGAGCAGTACTTC. It yields the protein CASSLSILDEQYF.

The chain has TRBV5-6 and TRBJ1-2, with TRBD1 matching 9 bases. V lost 2 bases, J lost 7 bases, and 6 bases stayed unmatched. The CDR3 contains 14 residues. Germline V CDR1 and CDR2: SGHDT, YYEEEE. Here the CDR3 reads CASSFADRGSGYTF. The CDR3 DNA is TGTGCCAGCAGCTTCGCGGACAGGGGCAGTGGCTACACCTTC.

The genes are TRBV15 and TRBJ2-2; D gene ambiguous. The CDR3 runs to 14 residues. V gave up 0 bases and J gave up 1 base, with 3 bases separating them. Germline V CDR1 and CDR2: LNHNV, YYDKDF (reference sequence). CDR3 in amino acids: CATSRDLNTGELFF. CDR3 DNA sequence: TGTGCCACCAGCAGAGACCTGAACACCGGGGAGCTGTTTTTT. The complete variable domain, with remaining parts taken from reference TRBV15 and TRBJ2-2, reads DAMVIQNPRYQVTQFGKPVTLSCSQTLNHNVMYWYQQKSSQAPKLLFHYYDKDFNNEADTPDNFQSRRPNTSFCFLDIRSPGLGDTAMYLCATSRDLNTGELFFGEGSRLTVL.

The chain combines TRBV4-2 with TRBJ2-7; 12 bases line up with TRBD2. Germline CDR1 is LGHNA and CDR2 is YNFKEQ. The CDR3 spans 16 residues. J lost 0 bases, V lost 1 base, and 1 base had no gene match. The CDR3 protein is CASSQATSGSSYEQYF. DNA of the CDR3: TGTGCCAGCAGCCAAGCGACTAGCGGGAGCTCCTACGAGCAGTACTTC.

The chain joins TRBV19 to TRBJ2-3; possible D gene TRBD1, 6 bases. Trimming removed 4 bases from V and 10 bases from J, with 24 bases in between. The length of the CDR3 is 16 residues. The germline gives CDR1 LNHDA, CDR2 SQIVND (reference sequence). CDR3 bases: TGTGCCAGTAGTACAAGGACAGCAGGGTCGTCATACTCGCAGTATTTT. Translated, it gives CASSTRTAGSSYSQYF.

For the CDR3, the DNA is TGTGCCAGCAGCTTGGCTGCGGCAGGGCGACTGAACACTGAAGCTTTCTTT. Translated: CASSLAAAGRLNTEAFF. This chain joins TRBV5-6 and TRBJ1-1, with a possible D match to TRBD1 (5 bases). The CDR3 has 17 residues. Trimming left V 0 bases short and J 0 bases short, with 15 bases between. Germline assignment: CDR1 SGHDT and CDR2 YYEEEE. Full variable domain (outside the CDR3, taken from reference TRBV5-6 and TRBJ1-1): DAGVTQSPTHLIKTRGQQVTLRCSPKSGHDTVSWYQQALGQGPQFIFQYYEEEERQRGNFPDRFSGHQFPNYSSELNVNALLLGDSALYLCASSLAAAGRLNTEAFFGQGTRLTVV.

The chain links TRBV9 to TRBJ2-3, with D unresolved. V lost 2 bases and J 0 bases, leaving 10 bases between the germline ends. This CDR3 has 15 amino acids. Germline CDR1 reads SGDLS; CDR2 reads YYNGEE. Written as DNA, the CDR3 is TGTGCCAGCAGCGTTTCGACACAAAGCACAGATACGCAGTATTTT. Its translation: CASSVSTQSTDTQYF.

The chain has TRBV10-2 and TRBJ1-3; D ambiguous. CDR3 length: 13 amino acids. Trimming stripped 3 bases from V and 7 bases from J, with 10 bases between. CDR1 and CDR2 (germline): WSHSY, SAAADI. CDR3 amino acids: CASSDRPFNTIYF. The CDR3 DNA reads TGCGCCAGCAGTGACCGGCCTTTCAACACCATATATTTT.

The chain is built from TRBV6-1 and TRBJ2-7, with D unresolved. The V and J ends lost 3 bases and 6 bases respectively, with 18 bases between them. Germline lookup yields CDR1 MNHNS and CDR2 SASEGT. This CDR3 is built from 15 residues. The CDR3 here is CASSDYRPQHPEQYF. CDR3 bases: TGTGCCAGCAGTGATTATAGACCTCAACACCCCGAGCAGTACTTC.

This clone appeared a few times. V and J are TRBV11-2 and TRBJ1-5; D remains ambiguous. The V and J ends lost 5 bases and 1 base respectively, with 6 bases between them. The CDR3 is 13 residues long. CDR1 and CDR2 from the germline V gene are SGHAT and FQNNGV. The CDR3 bases are TGTGCCAGCAGCCGATCCAGCAATCAGCCCCAGCATTTT. As protein: CASSRSSNQPQHF.

This chain links TRBV5-1 with TRBJ2-5, with 12 nucleotides matching TRBD1. Germline CDR1 is SGHRS and CDR2 is YFSETQ. CDR3 length equals 16 residues. V was pared by 2 bases and J by 6 bases, with 8 bases of the junction left unmatched. The CDR3 sequence is CASSFPGTGGIKTQYF. CDR3 nucleotide sequence: TGCGCCAGCAGCTTTCCCGGGACAGGGGGCATCAAGACCCAGTACTTC.

The chain recombines TRBV30 with TRBJ2-6; a weak D match, TRBD1 (6 bases). Germline lookup yields CDR1 GTSNPN and CDR2 SVGIG (reference sequence). The CDR3 runs 15 residues. V lost 6 bases and J 0 bases, leaving 12 bases between the germline ends. The CDR3 nucleotides are TGTGCCTGCAGGGGCATGGTCTCTGGGGCCAACGTCCTGACTTTC. Translated, it gives CACRGMVSGANVLTF.

The chain has TRBV7-8 and TRBJ2-4, with D maybe TRBD1 (6 bases). The germline gives CDR1 SGHVS, CDR2 FQNEAQ. The CDR3 is made up of 18 amino acids. Trimming took off 1 base at V and 0 bases at J, with 16 bases between the two ends. In DNA, the CDR3 is TGTGCCAGCAGCTTAGTAAACACAGGGATTATAGCCAAAAACATTCAGTACTTC. Protein sequence: CASSLVNTGIIAKNIQYF.

The J gene is TRBJ2-7, the V gene TRBV6-1; tentatively, D is TRBD1 (6 bases). Trimming stripped 3 bases from V and 6 bases from J, with 12 bases between. Germline CDR1 reads MNHNS; CDR2 reads SASEGT. The CDR3 is made up of 13 amino acids. The CDR3 reads CASSDGTFPEQYF. CDR3 DNA sequence: TGTGCCAGCAGTGACGGGACATTCCCCGAGCAGTACTTC.

J is TRBJ1-1 and V is TRBV19; a weak D match, TRBD1 (5 bases). V was pared by 2 bases and J by 4 bases, with 8 bases between. Germline V gene sequence: CDR1 LNHDA, CDR2 SQIVND (reference sequence). The CDR3 length is 13 residues. The DNA of the CDR3 is TGTGCCAGTAGTATAATGGGGGGCACTGAAGCTTTCTTT. Protein: CASSIMGGTEAFF.

The chain recombines TRBV5-4 with TRBJ2-3, with D perhaps TRBD2 (6 bases). The CDR3 has 16 residues. Trimming took off 4 bases at V and 0 bases at J, with 15 bases between the two ends. Germline lookup yields CDR1 SGHNT and CDR2 YYREEE (reference sequence). This CDR3 is CASSPGGETSTDTQYF. The CDR3 region has the DNA TGTGCCAGCAGCCCCGGGGGAGAAACTAGCACAGATACGCAGTATTTT.